What follows is one TCR beta chain and its context. Its antigen remains unidentified. This sample was taken from a study of cytomegalovirus exposure and HLA in healthy donors. CDR1 and CDR2 (germline): SNHLY, FYNNEI. The V end lost 4 bases, the J end lost 6 bases, and 9 bases lay between the germline ends. This CDR3 spans 12 amino acids. Findings and caveats of the study: Diagnosis of cytomegalovirus status made by the classifier reportedly showed high specificity and sensitivity. In a later analysis, the majority of CMV-associated beta chains seemingly showed HLA restriction. In a later analysis, V- and J-gene trimming of beta chains associated with a DCLRE1C missense variant, replicated independently.

PCR employed 60 Vbeta and 13 Jbeta primers. Method: immunoSEQ multiplex PCR; TCRdb's copy keeps in-frame clones and lacks some. The table records roughly 140,000 clones, approximately 79% of them present only once. This receptor was taken from a woman aged 45-65 years in good health and CMV-seropositive. Material: PBMCs. The V gene is TRBV2, the J gene TRBJ1-2, with D unresolved. This chain's CDR3 is CASSVLVNGYTF. CDR3 DNA: TGTGCCAGCAGTGTCCTTGTTAATGGCTACACCTTC.